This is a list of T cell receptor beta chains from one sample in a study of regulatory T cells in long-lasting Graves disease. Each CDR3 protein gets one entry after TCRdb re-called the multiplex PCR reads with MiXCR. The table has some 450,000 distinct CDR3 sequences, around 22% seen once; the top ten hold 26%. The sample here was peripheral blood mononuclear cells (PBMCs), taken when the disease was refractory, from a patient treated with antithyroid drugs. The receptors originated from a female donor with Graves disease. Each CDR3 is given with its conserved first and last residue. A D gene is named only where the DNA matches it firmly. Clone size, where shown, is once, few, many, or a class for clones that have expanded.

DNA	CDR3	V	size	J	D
TGTGCCAGCAGTTTCCGCCACTCTGGGGCCAACGTCCTGACTTTC	CASSFRHSGANVLTF	TRBV12-3/TRBV12-4	.	TRBJ2-6	.
TGTGCCAGCAGCCAAGGAGTACGCACGGGGAACACCGGGGAGCTGTTTTTT	CASSQGVRTGNTGELFF	TRBV7-9	few	TRBJ2-2	.
TGTGCCAGCAGTGAAGCGCAACAGAGAGATATTCAGTACTTC	CASSEAQQRDIQYF	TRBV6-1	few	TRBJ2-4	.
TGTGCCAGCAGCCCCCGGCAACTCAGGACGCTGAAGGGTTATTCACCCCTCCACTTT	CASSPRQLRTLKGYSPLHF	TRBV7-3	.	TRBJ1-6	.
TGTGCCAGCATCGGGGGGAGGAACACCGCGGAGCTGTTTTTT	CASIGGRNTAELFF	TRBV27	once	TRBJ2-2	TRBD2
TGTGCCAGCAGCTCATGGCGGCCTCCTTCAACTAATGAAAAACTGTTTTTT	CASSSWRPPSTNEKLFF	TRBV7-8	.	TRBJ1-4	.
TGCAGTGCTAGATCCTTAGGGGGCGGAGAGACCCAGTACTTC	CSARSLGGGETQYF	TRBV20-1	many	TRBJ2-5	TRBD1
TGCGCCAGCAGAGCGACGACAGGCGCCAACACTGAAGCTTTCTTT	CASRATTGANTEAFF	TRBV5-1	few	TRBJ1-1	.
TGTGCCAGCAGCCGGACGGGAGCGGGAGTATCCTACAATGAGCAGTTCTTC	CASSRTGAGVSYNEQFF	TRBV7-2	few	TRBJ2-1	TRBD2
TGTGCCAGCGGTCTACTAGCGGGAGCAGAGACCCAGTACTTC	CASGLLAGAETQYF	TRBV13	many	TRBJ2-5	TRBD2
TGCAGTGCTACTGCGAACACCGGGGAGCTGTTTTTT	CSATANTGELFF	TRBV20-1	many	TRBJ2-2	.
TGTGCCAGCAGCTTGGACGCCAGGGGGTTCTACGAGCAGTACTTC	CASSLDARGFYEQYF	TRBV11-2	.	TRBJ2-7	TRBD1
TGTGCCAGCATGGGGGGAGAGTATGGCTACACCTTC	CASMGGEYGYTF	TRBV27	.	TRBJ1-2	.
TGCGCCAGCAGCCGGGGACAGGGAGGTGGAAACACCATATATTTT	CASSRGQGGGNTIYF	TRBV5-1	.	TRBJ1-3	TRBD1
TGTGCCAGCGGGTCCCGATACGAGCAGTACTTC	CASGSRYEQYF	TRBV28	few	TRBJ2-7	.
TGTGCCAGCAGTTTACTCGGGGGCTTCAATCAGCCCCAGCATTTT	CASSLLGGFNQPQHF	TRBV27	many	TRBJ1-5	.
TGTGCCAGCAGTTTATCCCTAACCGGGGGGGAGACCCAGTACTTC	CASSLSLTGGETQYF	TRBV28	many	TRBJ2-5	TRBD2
TGTGCCATCAGTGAAGACAGAATCAATCAGCCCCAGCATTTT	CAISEDRINQPQHF	TRBV10-3	once	TRBJ1-5	.
TGTGCCAGCAACGGACTAGCCTGGGGCACCGGGGAGCTGTTTTTT	CASNGLAWGTGELFF	TRBV2	.	TRBJ2-2	TRBD2
TGCGCCAGCAGCCAAGATCACGGGATTTGGGTGCAGTACTTC	CASSQDHGIWVQYF	TRBV4-1	.	TRBJ2-7	.
TGTGCCAGCACCCTGGGCCCAGGGAGGACTGAAGCTTTCTTT	CASTLGPGRTEAFF	TRBV27	many	TRBJ1-1	.
TGTGCCTGGACAGGGACAGGGGGAACTGAAGCTTTCTTT	CAWTGTGGTEAFF	TRBV30	few	TRBJ1-1	TRBD1
TGTGCCTGGGCCTCAGGAGGCGGGAGCTACACCTTC	CAWASGGGSYTF	TRBV30	.	TRBJ1-2	.
TGTGCCAGCAGTTCCCCCGAGGTGAGGGATACGCAGTATTTT	CASSSPEVRDTQYF	TRBV28	once	TRBJ2-3	.
TGTGCCATCAGTGAGTCCGGGGACGAGCAGTACTTC	CAISESGDEQYF	TRBV10-3	.	TRBJ2-7	.
TGTGCCAACCAACGGGGTATCCGCTATGGCTACACCTTC	CANQRGIRYGYTF	TRBV6-1	few	TRBJ1-2	.
TGCAGTGCTAGTAGGTGGGAGGAACAATACGAGCAGTACTTC	CSASRWEEQYEQYF	TRBV20-1	.	TRBJ2-7	.
TGCAGTGCTGGCGGACAGGGCTACGAGCAGTACTTC	CSAGGQGYEQYF	TRBV20-1	.	TRBJ2-7	TRBD1
TGTGCCATCAGTGAATTGTCCTACGAGCAGTACTTC	CAISELSYEQYF	TRBV10-3	.	TRBJ2-7	.
TGCGCCAGCAAGGGTGGGGCCAGTGGCGGCTACACCTTC	CASKGGASGGYTF	TRBV5-1	many	TRBJ1-2	.
TGTGCCAGCAGTTTCTATACAGGGAGGGACACTGAAGCTTTCTTT	CASSFYTGRDTEAFF	TRBV27	many	TRBJ1-1	.
TGTGCCAGCAGACGACAGGGGTACGAGCAGTACTTC	CASRRQGYEQYF	TRBV2	many	TRBJ2-7	TRBD1
TGCAGCGTCGGACTGCTTAACACTGAAGCTTTCTTT	CSVGLLNTEAFF	TRBV29-1	many	TRBJ1-1	.
TGTGCCAGCACAATAAGCGGGAGGGCGGGGGGCAAAAACATTCAGTACTTC	CASTISGRAGGKNIQYF	TRBV11-2	.	TRBJ2-4	TRBD2
TGTGCCAGCCGGACAGGACAAGAGACCCAGTACTTC	CASRTGQETQYF	TRBV3-1	many	TRBJ2-5	TRBD1
TGCAGTGCTAGACCCCGACTAGCGGGAGTACCGGACGAGCAGTACTTC	CSARPRLAGVPDEQYF	TRBV20-1	once	TRBJ2-7	TRBD2
TGTGCCAGCACCCTAGGCGCAGGGCGCTACGAGCAGTACTTC	CASTLGAGRYEQYF	TRBV2	many	TRBJ2-7	.
TGTGCCAGCAGTTCGGCCCCTTACTCTAACTATGGCTACACCTTC	CASSSAPYSNYGYTF	TRBV27	many	TRBJ1-2	.
TGTGCCAGCAGTGCCCCCCAGGGTCAAGAGCAGTACTTC	CASSAPQGQEQYF	TRBV2	many	TRBJ2-7	.
TGCAGTGCTATTCGCGCGGCACTAGCCAAAAACATTCAGTACTTC	CSAIRAALAKNIQYF	TRBV20-1	few	TRBJ2-4	.
TGTGCCAGCAGCGCCTCGGGACAAGTCGGCGGGGAGCTGTTTTTT	CASSASGQVGGELFF	TRBV5-5	few	TRBJ2-2	.
TGTGCCAGCAGTGAAGGGACAGTTTATGGCTACACCTTC	CASSEGTVYGYTF	TRBV2	many	TRBJ1-2	.
TGTGCCAGCAGCGTGGGAGCGGGGGTCCTAACTTACGAGCAGTACTTC	CASSVGAGVLTYEQYF	TRBV9	.	TRBJ2-7	TRBD2
TGTGCCTGGAGTGCGGGGAACACTGAAGCTTTCTTT	CAWSAGNTEAFF	TRBV30	many	TRBJ1-1	.
TGTGCCAGCAGCTTGTGGGGCTCCGCAACCAATGAGCAGTTCTTC	CASSLWGSATNEQFF	TRBV5-6	few	TRBJ2-1	.
TGTGCCTGGAGTATCAGGACTGACTCCCTAGCCAAAAACATTCAGTACTTC	CAWSIRTDSLAKNIQYF	TRBV30	few	TRBJ2-4	.
TGTGCCAGCAGCGTTCGGGGCAGAGGACTTAACTATGGCTACACCTTC	CASSVRGRGLNYGYTF	TRBV11-2	many	TRBJ1-2	.
TGTGCCAGCAGTTACGGGTCCGACAGGGGCCATCAGCCCCAGCATTTT	CASSYGSDRGHQPQHF	TRBV6-2/TRBV6-3	few	TRBJ1-5	TRBD1
TGTGCCAGCAGCCTGGACGGAAATAATTCACCCCTCCACTTT	CASSLDGNNSPLHF	TRBV2	many	TRBJ1-6	.
TGTGCCAGCAGCTCCGGTATCGGGACCCAGTACTTC	CASSSGIGTQYF	TRBV11-3	many	TRBJ2-5	.
TGCAGTGCTAGTGGTACTAGCGGGACGGAGACCCAGTACTTC	CSASGTSGTETQYF	TRBV20-1	many	TRBJ2-5	TRBD2
TGTGCCAGCAGCGCCCTAGGGGGTCCCCCTTACACTGAAGCTTTCTTT	CASSALGGPPYTEAFF	TRBV9	many	TRBJ1-1	.
TGCAGTGCTAGCCCCGAGGTCCACGAGCAGTACTTC	CSASPEVHEQYF	TRBV20-1	.	TRBJ2-7	.
TGTGCCAGCAGCCGTAATTATGCAGGGAACACTGAAGCTTTCTTT	CASSRNYAGNTEAFF	TRBV14	.	TRBJ1-1	.
TGTGCCAGCAACACCCCGGGACAGGAGCAGTACTTC	CASNTPGQEQYF	TRBV27	many	TRBJ2-7	TRBD1